The text below deals with one T cell receptor (beta chain). Methods used by the authors: Reference gene primer amplification yielded estimated nucleated cell counts. TCRdb's table, derived via immunoSEQ multiplex PCR, lists solely in-frame clones and lacks some. V, J and clone size derive from that table, while D and trimming were established from the DNA sequence. This table holds around 220,000 clones, less than 85% found once. The data derive from a study of blood T cell repertoires in COVID-19. Study context: Spain, Italy and the United States supplied samples that represented acute and convalescent COVID-19. Nucleic acid was either cDNA or gDNA, and it came from T cells, B-cell-depleted T cells, or PBMCs.

There are 13 residues in the CDR3. The germline V gene encodes CDR1 MDHEN and CDR2 SYDVKM. The V end lost 4 bases, the J end lost 3 bases, and 9 bases lay between the germline ends. The TCR sequence derives from an elderly woman with active or convalescent COVID-19. The specimen sequenced was peripheral blood. V usage is TRBV28 and J usage is TRBJ2-5; maybe TRBD1 (5 bases). The CDR3 is CASSWGREETQYF. In DNA form, the CDR3 reads TGTGCCAGCAGTTGGGGCAGGGAAGAGACCCAGTACTTC.